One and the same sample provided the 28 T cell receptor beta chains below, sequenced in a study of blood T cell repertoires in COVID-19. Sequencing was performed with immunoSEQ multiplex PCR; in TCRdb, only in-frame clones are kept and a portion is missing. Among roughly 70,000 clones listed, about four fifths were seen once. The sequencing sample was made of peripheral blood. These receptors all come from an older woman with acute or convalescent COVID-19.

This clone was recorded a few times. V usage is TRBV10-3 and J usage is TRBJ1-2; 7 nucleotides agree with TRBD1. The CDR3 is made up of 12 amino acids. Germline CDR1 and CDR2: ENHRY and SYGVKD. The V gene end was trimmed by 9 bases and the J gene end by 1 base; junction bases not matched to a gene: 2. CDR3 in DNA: TGTGCCATTAACAGGGGTAACTATGGCTACACCTTC. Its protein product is CAINRGNYGYTF.

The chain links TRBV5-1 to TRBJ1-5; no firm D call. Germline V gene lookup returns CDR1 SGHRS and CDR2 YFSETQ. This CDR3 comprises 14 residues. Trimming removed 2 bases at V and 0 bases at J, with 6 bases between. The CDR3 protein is CASSFGDSNQPQHF. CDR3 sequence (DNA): TGCGCCAGCAGCTTCGGGGATAGCAATCAGCCCCAGCATTTT.

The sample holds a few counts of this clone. CDR3 residues: CASRDQGLNNSPLHF. Written as DNA, the CDR3 is TGTGCCAGTAGAGACCAGGGGCTTAATAATTCACCCCTCCACTTT. V gene TRBV19 combines with J gene TRBJ1-6; a weak D match, TRBD1 (6 bases). CDR3 length: 15 amino acids. Germline V gene lookup returns CDR1 LNHDA and CDR2 SQIVND (reference sequence). Trimming took 6 bases from V and 5 from J, leaving 14 bases between them.

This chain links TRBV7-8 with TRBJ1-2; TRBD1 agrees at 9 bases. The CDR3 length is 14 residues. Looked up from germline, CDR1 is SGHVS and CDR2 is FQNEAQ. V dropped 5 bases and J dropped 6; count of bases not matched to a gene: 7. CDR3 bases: TGTGCCAGCAGCCGCCGGACAGGGGAAGATGGCTACACCTTC. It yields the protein CASSRRTGEDGYTF.

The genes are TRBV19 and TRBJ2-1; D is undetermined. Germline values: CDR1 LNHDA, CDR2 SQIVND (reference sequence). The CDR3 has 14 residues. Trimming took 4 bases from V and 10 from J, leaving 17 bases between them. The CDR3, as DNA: TGTGCCAGTAGTACCGCAGTGGCTCACGGGGAGCAGTTCTTC. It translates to CASSTAVAHGEQFF.

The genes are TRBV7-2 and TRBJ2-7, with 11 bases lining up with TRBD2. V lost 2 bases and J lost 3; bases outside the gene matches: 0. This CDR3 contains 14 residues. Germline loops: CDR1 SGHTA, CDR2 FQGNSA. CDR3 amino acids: CASSLTSGSYEQYF. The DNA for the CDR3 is TGTGCCAGCAGCTTAACTAGCGGGAGCTACGAGCAGTACTTC.

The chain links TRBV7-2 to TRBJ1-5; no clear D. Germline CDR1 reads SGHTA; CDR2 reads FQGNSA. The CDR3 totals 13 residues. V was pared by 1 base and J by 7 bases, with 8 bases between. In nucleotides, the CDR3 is TGTGCCAGCAGCTTAGGAGTTAGACAGCCCCAGCATTTT. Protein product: CASSLGVRQPQHF.

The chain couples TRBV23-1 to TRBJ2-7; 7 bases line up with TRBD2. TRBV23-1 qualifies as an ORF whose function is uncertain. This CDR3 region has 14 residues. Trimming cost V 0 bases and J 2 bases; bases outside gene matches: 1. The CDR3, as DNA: TGCGCCAGCAGTCAATCGCGGGGGACCTACGAGCAGTACTTC. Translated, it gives CASSQSRGTYEQYF.

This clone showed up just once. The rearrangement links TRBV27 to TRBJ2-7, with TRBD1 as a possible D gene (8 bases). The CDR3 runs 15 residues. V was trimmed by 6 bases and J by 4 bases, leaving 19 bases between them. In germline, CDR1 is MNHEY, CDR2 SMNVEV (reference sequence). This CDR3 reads CASRPQQGGKYEQYF. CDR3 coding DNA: TGTGCCAGCAGACCCCAACAGGGGGGGAAATACGAGCAGTACTTC.

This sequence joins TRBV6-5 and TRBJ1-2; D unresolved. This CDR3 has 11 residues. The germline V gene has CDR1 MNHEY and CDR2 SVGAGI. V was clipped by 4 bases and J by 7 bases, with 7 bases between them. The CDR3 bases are TGTGCCAGCAGTTCCCCCTTTGGCTACACCTTC. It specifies CASSSPFGYTF.

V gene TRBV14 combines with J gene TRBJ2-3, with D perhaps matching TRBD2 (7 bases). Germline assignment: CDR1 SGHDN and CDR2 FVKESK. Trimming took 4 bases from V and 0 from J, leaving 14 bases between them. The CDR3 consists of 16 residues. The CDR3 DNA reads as TGTGCCAGCAGCCCCTTCGGGGGGCTTAGCACAGATACGCAGTATTTT. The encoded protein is CASSPFGGLSTDTQYF.

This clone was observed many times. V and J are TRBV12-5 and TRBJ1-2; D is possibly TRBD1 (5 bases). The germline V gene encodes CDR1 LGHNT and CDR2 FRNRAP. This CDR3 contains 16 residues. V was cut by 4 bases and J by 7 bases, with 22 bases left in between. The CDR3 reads CASGSRQGSVGSGYTF. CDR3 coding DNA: TGTGCTAGTGGTTCTCGTCAGGGATCAGTGGGAAGTGGCTACACCTTC.

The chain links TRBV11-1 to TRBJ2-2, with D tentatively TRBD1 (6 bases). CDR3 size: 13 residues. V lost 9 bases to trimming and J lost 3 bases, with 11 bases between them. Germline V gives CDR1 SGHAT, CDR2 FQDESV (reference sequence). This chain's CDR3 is CASTDRHTGELFF. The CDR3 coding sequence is TGTGCCAGTACAGACAGGCACACCGGGGAGCTGTTTTTT. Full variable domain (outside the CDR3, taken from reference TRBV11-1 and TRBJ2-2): EAEVAQSPRYKITEKSQAVAFWCDPISGHATLYWYRQILGQGPELLVQFQDESVVDDSQLPKDRFSAERLKGVDSTLKIQPAELGDSAMYLCASTDRHTGELFFGEGSRLTVL.

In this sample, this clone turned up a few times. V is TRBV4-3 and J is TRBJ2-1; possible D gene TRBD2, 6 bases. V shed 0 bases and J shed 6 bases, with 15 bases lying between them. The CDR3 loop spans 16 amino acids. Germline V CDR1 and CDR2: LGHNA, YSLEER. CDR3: CASSQDRGAPSNEQFF. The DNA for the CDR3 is TGCGCCAGCAGCCAAGATCGCGGGGCGCCTTCCAATGAGCAGTTCTTC.

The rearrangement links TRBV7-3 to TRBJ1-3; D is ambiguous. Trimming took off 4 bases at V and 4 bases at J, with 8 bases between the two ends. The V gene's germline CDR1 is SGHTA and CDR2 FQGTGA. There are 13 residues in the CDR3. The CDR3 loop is CASSSQTGNTIYF. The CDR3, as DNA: TGTGCCAGCAGCTCCCAGACAGGAAACACCATATATTTT.

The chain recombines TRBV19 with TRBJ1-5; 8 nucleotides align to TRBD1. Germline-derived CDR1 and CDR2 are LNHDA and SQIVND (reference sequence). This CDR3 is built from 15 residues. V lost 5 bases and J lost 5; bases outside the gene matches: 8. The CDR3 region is CASSRSGTGDQPQHF. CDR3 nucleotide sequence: TGTGCCAGTAGTCGTTCCGGGACAGGCGATCAGCCCCAGCATTTT. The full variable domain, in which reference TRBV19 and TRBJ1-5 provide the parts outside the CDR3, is DGGITQSPKYLFRKEGQNVTLSCEQNLNHDAMYWYRQDPGQGLRLIYYSQIVNDFQKGDIAEGYSVSREKKESFPLTVTSAQKNPTAFYLCASSRSGTGDQPQHFGDGTRLSIL.

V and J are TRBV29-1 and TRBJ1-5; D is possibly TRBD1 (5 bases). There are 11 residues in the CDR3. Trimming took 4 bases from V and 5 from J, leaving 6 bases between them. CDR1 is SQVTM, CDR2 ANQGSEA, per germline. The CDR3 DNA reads TGCAGCGTTGGGGGGGATCAGCCCCAGCATTTT. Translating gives CSVGGDQPQHF.

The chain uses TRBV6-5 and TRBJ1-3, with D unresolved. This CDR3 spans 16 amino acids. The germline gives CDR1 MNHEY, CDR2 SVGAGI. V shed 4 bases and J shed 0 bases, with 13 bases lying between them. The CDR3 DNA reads TGTGCCAGCAGTTCCGTCCGGGGTTTCTCTGGAAACACCATATATTTT. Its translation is CASSSVRGFSGNTIYF.

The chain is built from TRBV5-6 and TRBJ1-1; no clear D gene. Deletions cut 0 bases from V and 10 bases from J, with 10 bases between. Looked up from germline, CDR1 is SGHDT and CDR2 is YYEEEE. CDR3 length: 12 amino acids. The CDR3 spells CASSLAEEGAFF. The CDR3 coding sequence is TGTGCCAGCAGCTTGGCGGAGGAGGGAGCTTTCTTT.

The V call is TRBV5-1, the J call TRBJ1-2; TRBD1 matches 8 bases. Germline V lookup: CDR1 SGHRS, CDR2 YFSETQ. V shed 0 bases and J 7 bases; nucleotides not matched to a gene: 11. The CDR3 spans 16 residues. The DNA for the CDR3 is TGCGCCAGCAGCTTGGGTCGGACAGGGATCGGAAGTGGCTACACCTTC. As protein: CASSLGRTGIGSGYTF. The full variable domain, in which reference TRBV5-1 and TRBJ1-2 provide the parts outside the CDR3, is KAGVTQTPRYLIKTRGQQVTLSCSPISGHRSVSWYQQTPGQGLQFLFEYFSETQRNKGNFPGRFSGRQFSNSRSEMNVSTLELGDSALYLCASSLGRTGIGSGYTFGSGTRLTVV.

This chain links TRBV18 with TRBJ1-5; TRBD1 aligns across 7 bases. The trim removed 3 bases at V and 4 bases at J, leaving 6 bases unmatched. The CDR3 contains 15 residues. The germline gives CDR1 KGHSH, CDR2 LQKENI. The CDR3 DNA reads TGTGCCAGCTCACCCCCGGGGACAGAAAATCAGCCCCAGCATTTT. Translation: CASSPPGTENQPQHF.

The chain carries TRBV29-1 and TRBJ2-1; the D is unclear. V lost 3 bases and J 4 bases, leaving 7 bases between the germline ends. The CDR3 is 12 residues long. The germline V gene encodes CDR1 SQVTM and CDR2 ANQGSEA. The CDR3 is CSVDSLYNEQFF. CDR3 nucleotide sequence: TGCAGCGTTGACTCTCTTTACAATGAGCAGTTCTTC.

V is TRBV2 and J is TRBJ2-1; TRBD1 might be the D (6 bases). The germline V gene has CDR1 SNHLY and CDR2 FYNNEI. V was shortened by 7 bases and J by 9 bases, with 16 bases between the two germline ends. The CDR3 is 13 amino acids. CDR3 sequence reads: CASKRQEFTEQFF. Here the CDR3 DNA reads TGTGCCAGCAAACGACAGGAGTTTACTGAGCAGTTCTTC.

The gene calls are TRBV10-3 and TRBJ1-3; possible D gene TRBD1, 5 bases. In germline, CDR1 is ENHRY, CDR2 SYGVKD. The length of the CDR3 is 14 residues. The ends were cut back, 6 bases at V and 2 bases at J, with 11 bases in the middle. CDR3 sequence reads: CAIRGVGTGNTIYF. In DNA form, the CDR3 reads TGTGCCATCAGAGGGGTGGGTACTGGAAACACCATATATTTT.

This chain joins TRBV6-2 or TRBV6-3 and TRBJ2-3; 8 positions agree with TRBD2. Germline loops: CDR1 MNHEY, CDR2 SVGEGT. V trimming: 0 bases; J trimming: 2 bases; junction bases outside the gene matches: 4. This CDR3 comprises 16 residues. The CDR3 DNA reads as TGTGCCAGCAGTTACTCGAGCGGGGGATTCACAGATACGCAGTATTTT. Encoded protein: CASSYSSGGFTDTQYF.

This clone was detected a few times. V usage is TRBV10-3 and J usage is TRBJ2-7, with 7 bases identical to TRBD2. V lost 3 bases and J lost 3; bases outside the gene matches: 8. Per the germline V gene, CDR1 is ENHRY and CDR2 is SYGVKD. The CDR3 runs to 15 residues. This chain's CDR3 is CAISDISGADYEQYF. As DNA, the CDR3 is TGTGCCATCAGTGATATAAGCGGGGCCGACTACGAGCAGTACTTC.

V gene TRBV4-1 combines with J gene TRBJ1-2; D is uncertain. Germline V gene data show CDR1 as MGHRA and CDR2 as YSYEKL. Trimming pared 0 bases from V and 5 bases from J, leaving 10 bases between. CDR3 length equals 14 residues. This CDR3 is CASSQEASIYGYTF. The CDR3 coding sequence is TGCGCCAGCAGCCAAGAGGCATCAATATATGGCTACACCTTC.

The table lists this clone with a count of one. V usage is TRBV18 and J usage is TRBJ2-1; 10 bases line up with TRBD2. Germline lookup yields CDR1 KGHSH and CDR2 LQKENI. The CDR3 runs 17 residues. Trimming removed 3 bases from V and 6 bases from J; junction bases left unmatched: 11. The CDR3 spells CASSPSLTLAGANEQFF. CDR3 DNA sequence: TGTGCCAGCTCACCCTCGCTTACCCTAGCGGGGGCCAATGAGCAGTTCTTC. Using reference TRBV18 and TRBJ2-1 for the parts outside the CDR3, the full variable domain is NAGVMQNPRHLVRRRGQEARLRCSPMKGHSHVYWYRQLPEEGLKFMVYLQKENIIDESGMPKERFSAEFPKEGPSILRIQQVVRGDSAAYFCASSPSLTLAGANEQFFGPGTRLTVL.